One sample yielded the 21 T cell receptor beta chains listed below, sequenced in a study of blood T cell repertoires in COVID-19. TCRdb keeps only in-frame clones here, not all; method: immunoSEQ multiplex PCR. The table shows approximately 96,000 clones, with roughly 89% occurring only once. The material sequenced was peripheral blood. The receptors shown here come from a human donor with COVID-19, enrolled during active disease. The donor label of this sample is uncertain.

V and J are TRBV6-5 and TRBJ2-5; 7 bases map to TRBD1. V was clipped by 9 bases and J by 3 bases; unmatched bases: 13. This CDR3 is 15 amino acids long. The germline V gene has CDR1 MNHEY and CDR2 SVGAGI. The CDR3 spells CARSTPGTAEETQYF. CDR3 nucleotides: TGTGCCAGAAGCACCCCTGGGACAGCCGAAGAGACCCAGTACTTC.

CDR3 nucleotide sequence: TGTGCCAGTACGACATCCGGACTGGTCTCCTACGAGCAGTACTTC. It yields the protein CASTTSGLVSYEQYF. V is TRBV6-5 and J is TRBJ2-7; D may be TRBD2 (5 bases). Looked up from germline, CDR1 is MNHEY and CDR2 is SVGAGI. V dropped 9 bases and J dropped 0 bases, with 18 bases sitting between them. The CDR3 loop spans 15 amino acids.

This clone appeared a few times. The chain links TRBV11-2 to TRBJ2-7, with D possibly being TRBD2 (7 bases). CDR1 is SGHAT, CDR2 FQNNGV, per germline. The CDR3 consists of 16 residues. With 0 bases removed from V and 7 bases from J, the gap between germline ends came to 19 bases. The DNA of the CDR3 is TGTGCCAGCAGCTTAGATCTGGCTAGCGGACAGTTAGAGCAGTACTTC. The encoded protein is CASSLDLASGQLEQYF.

The chain carries TRBV11-2 and TRBJ2-7; 9 bases align to TRBD1. The J segment lost 0 bases and the V segment lost 0 bases, leaving 6 bases of the junction unmatched. This CDR3 has 17 residues. Germline V gene sequence: CDR1 SGHAT, CDR2 FQNNGV. The CDR3 DNA reads TGTGCCAGCAGCTTAGATTGGGACAGGGCCCTCTCCTACGAGCAGTACTTC. Its translation is CASSLDWDRALSYEQYF.

This chain connects TRBV19 to TRBJ2-7, with TRBD2 as a possible D gene (5 bases). The CDR3 spans 14 residues. V was pared by 3 bases and J by 7 bases, with 16 bases between. CDR1 is LNHDA, CDR2 SQIVND, per germline (reference sequence). The CDR3 DNA reads TGTGCCAGTAGTATGGGGTCCGCCCCGGGAGAGCAGTACTTC. It is translated as CASSMGSAPGEQYF.

V gene TRBV7-3 combines with J gene TRBJ2-3, with 11 bases identical to TRBD2. CDR3 size: 15 residues. The trim removed 4 bases at V and 3 bases at J, leaving 3 bases unmatched. Per germline, CDR1 SGHTA and CDR2 FQGTGA. This CDR3 is CASSSTSGDTDTQYF. The CDR3 DNA reads as TGTGCCAGCAGCTCGACTAGCGGGGATACAGATACGCAGTATTTT.

The chain links TRBV10-3 to TRBJ1-1, with TRBD1 identical over 7 bases. Germline V lookup: CDR1 ENHRY, CDR2 SYGVKD. CDR3 length: 14 residues. Germline trimming cut 6 bases from V and 6 bases from J; bases unmatched to any gene: 10. CDR3 sequence: CAISGTGERSEAFF. The DNA for the CDR3 is TGTGCCATCAGCGGAACAGGGGAACGCTCTGAAGCTTTCTTT.

The J gene is TRBJ1-1, the V gene TRBV10-3; D is unclear. This CDR3 has 13 amino acids. Germline V gives CDR1 ENHRY, CDR2 SYGVKD. Trimming removed 3 bases from V and 1 base from J, with 6 bases in between. CDR3 bases: TGTGCCATCAGTGACCAGGAGAACACTGAAGCTTTCTTT. Amino acid sequence: CAISDQENTEAFF.

The chain employs TRBV28 and TRBJ1-4; D perhaps matches TRBD1 (6 bases). Trimming pared 4 bases from V and 3 bases from J, leaving 9 bases between. Germline CDR1 reads MDHEN; CDR2 reads SYDVKM. The CDR3 spans 14 residues. This chain's CDR3 is CASSSGVPNEKLFF. Written as DNA, the CDR3 is TGTGCCAGCAGTTCAGGGGTCCCTAATGAAAAACTGTTTTTT.

V usage is TRBV6-5 and J usage is TRBJ1-2; no firm D call. The CDR3 sequence is 15 residues long. The germline gives CDR1 MNHEY, CDR2 SVGAGI. Trimming pared 8 bases from V and 7 bases from J, leaving 23 bases between. In DNA form, the CDR3 reads TGTGCCAGCCTTCCCCCCTCTCCCGAAGCTGTTGGCTACACCTTC. Its protein is CASLPPSPEAVGYTF.

This clone was seen a handful of times. The rearrangement uses TRBV3-1 (or the pseudogene TRBV3-2) and TRBJ2-7; weak D call: TRBD1 (5 bases). The germline V and J ends were trimmed by 2 bases and 4 bases, with 9 bases remaining between them. From germline, CDR1 is LGHDT and CDR2 YNNKEL (reference sequence). There are 13 residues in the CDR3. CDR3 in DNA: TGTGCCAGCAGCCAATACCAGGGTTACGAGCAGTACTTC. The encoded protein is CASSQYQGYEQYF.

The V call is TRBV6-5, the J call TRBJ1-4, with D tentatively TRBD1 (6 bases). The CDR3 sequence is 15 residues long. The V and J ends lost 5 bases and 0 bases respectively, with 10 bases between them. CDR1 and CDR2 from the germline V gene are MNHEY and SVGAGI. As DNA, the CDR3 is TGTGCCAGCAGTCGCGCAGGGGCAACTAATGAAAAACTGTTTTTT. It is translated as CASSRAGATNEKLFF.

The CDR3 spells CATSSGQGGADTQYF. The CDR3 DNA reads TGTGCCACCAGCTCGGGACAGGGTGGGGCAGATACGCAGTATTTT. The chain carries TRBV24-1 and TRBJ2-3; TRBD1 matches 9 bases. J lost 4 bases, V lost 7 bases, and 8 bases had no gene match. Per the germline V gene, CDR1 is KGHDR and CDR2 is SFDVKD. The CDR3 is 15 amino acids.

CDR3 loop: CASSQDPSGRRSYNEQFF. In DNA form, the CDR3 reads TGTGCCAGCAGCCAAGATCCTAGCGGGAGGCGCTCCTACAATGAGCAGTTCTTC. This chain uses TRBV3-1 (or the pseudogene TRBV3-2) with TRBJ2-1; TRBD2 aligns across 11 bases. The ends lost 0 bases at V and 0 bases at J; junction bases unmatched: 4. Germline V gene data show CDR1 as LGHDT and CDR2 as YNNKEL (reference sequence). The length of the CDR3 is 18 residues.

This clone was counted a single time. The chain recombines TRBV29-1 with TRBJ1-2; 10 positions match TRBD1. Germline V gene data show CDR1 as SQVTM and CDR2 as ANQGSEA. The trim removed 7 bases at V and 7 bases at J, leaving 9 bases unmatched. This CDR3 spans 13 amino acids. The CDR3 region has the DNA TGCAGCGCCTACGGGACAGGGGTCCTTGGCTACACCTTC. It specifies CSAYGTGVLGYTF.

V gene TRBV10-3 combines with J gene TRBJ1-3; D is possibly TRBD1 (5 bases). Germline CDR1 ENHRY, CDR2 SYGVKD. This CDR3 region has 16 residues. V was cut by 4 bases and J by 2 bases, with 15 bases left in between. CDR3 residues: CAISVLGPGPGNTIYF. CDR3 DNA sequence: TGTGCCATCAGTGTCTTAGGGCCAGGGCCTGGAAACACCATATATTTT.

The chain carries TRBV7-9 and TRBJ2-5, with a possible D match to TRBD2 (5 bases). Germline V gives CDR1 SEHNR, CDR2 FQNEAQ (reference sequence). V was cut by 11 bases and J by 4 bases, with 14 bases left in between. The CDR3 contains 12 residues. CDR3 in amino acids: CAGQGGLETQYF. The DNA of the CDR3 is TGTGCCGGGCAAGGAGGTCTAGAGACCCAGTACTTC. The full variable domain, with the rest looked up from reference TRBV7-9 and TRBJ2-5, is DTGVSQNPRHKITKRGQNVTFRCDPISEHNRLYWYRQTLGQGPEFLTYFQNEAQLEKSRLLSDRFSAERPKGSFSTLEIQRTEQGDSAMYLCAGQGGLETQYFGPGTRLLVL.

The count of this clone is one. V usage is TRBV18 and J usage is TRBJ2-5; 15 bases map to TRBD2. Trimming cost V 8 bases and J 3 bases; bases outside gene matches: 16. The CDR3 is made up of 19 amino acids. Germline assignment: CDR1 KGHSH and CDR2 LQKENI. Here the CDR3 DNA reads TGTGCCAGCACCGGACTAGCGGGAGGGCCACGTTCTTTGGAAGAGACCCAGTACTTC. Protein product: CASTGLAGGPRSLEETQYF.

The chain combines TRBV5-1 with TRBJ1-2; weak D call: TRBD1 (5 bases). V was trimmed by 4 bases and J by 4 bases, leaving 20 bases between them. This CDR3 spans 16 amino acids. The V gene's germline CDR1 is SGHRS and CDR2 YFSETQ. The CDR3 loop is CASSPAGGGRAYGYTF. The CDR3 DNA sequence: TGCGCCAGCAGCCCCGCGGGTGGGGGGAGAGCCTATGGCTACACCTTC.

CDR3 amino acids: CASSTLAGGEQFF. As DNA, the CDR3 is TGTGCCAGTAGTACACTAGCGGGAGGTGAGCAGTTCTTC. The rearrangement links TRBV19 to TRBJ2-1; 12 nucleotides agree with TRBD2. The J segment lost 9 bases and the V segment lost 4 bases, leaving 1 base of the junction unmatched. The V gene's germline CDR1 is LNHDA and CDR2 SQIVND (reference sequence). There are 13 residues in the CDR3.

The rearrangement uses TRBV9 and TRBJ2-1; D ambiguous. The CDR3 has 11 residues. Between the trimmed V and J ends, which lost 3 bases and 8 bases, there was a span of 6 bases. In germline, CDR1 is SGDLS, CDR2 YYNGEE. This CDR3 is CASSGVDEQFF. The CDR3 DNA follows: TGTGCCAGCAGCGGAGTGGATGAGCAGTTCTTC.